This T cell receptor (beta chain) derives from a study of cytomegalovirus exposure and HLA in healthy donors. Primers included in the PCR were 60 Vbeta and 13 Jbeta primers. The assay was immunoSEQ multiplex PCR, and TCRdb's table has in-frame clones only and misses some. The table shows under 140,000 clones, with approximately 78% occurring only once. CDR3 length equals 16 residues. Trimming cost V 0 bases and J 3 bases, with 12 bases left between them. The germline V gene has CDR1 LGHNA and CDR2 YNFKEQ. The chain combines TRBV4-2 with TRBJ1-5, with D unclear. Sequencing was done on a sample of PBMCs. This TCR derives from a woman aged 30 to 39 in good health and CMV-seronegative. The CDR3 DNA sequence: TGTGCCAGCAGCCAAGATAACACAAACTACAATCAGCCCCAGCATTTT. Its protein product is CASSQDNTNYNQPQHF.